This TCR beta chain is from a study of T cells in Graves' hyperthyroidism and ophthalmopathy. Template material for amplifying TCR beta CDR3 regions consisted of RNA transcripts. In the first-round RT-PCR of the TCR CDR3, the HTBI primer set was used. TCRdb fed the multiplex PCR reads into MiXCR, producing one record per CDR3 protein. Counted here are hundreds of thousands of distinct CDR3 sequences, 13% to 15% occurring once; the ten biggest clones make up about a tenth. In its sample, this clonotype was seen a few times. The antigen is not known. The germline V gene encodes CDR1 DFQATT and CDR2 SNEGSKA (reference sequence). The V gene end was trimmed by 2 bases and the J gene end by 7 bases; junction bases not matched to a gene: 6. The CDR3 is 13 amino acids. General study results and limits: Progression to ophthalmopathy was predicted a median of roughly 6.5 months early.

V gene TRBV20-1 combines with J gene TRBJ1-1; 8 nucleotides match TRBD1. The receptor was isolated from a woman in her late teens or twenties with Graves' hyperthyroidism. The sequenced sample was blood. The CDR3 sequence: CSARRDRKHEAFF. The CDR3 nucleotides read TGCAGTGCTAGACGGGACAGGAAACATGAAGCTTTCTTT.